This is a list of T cell receptor beta chains from one sample in a study of OX40 agonist ivuxolimab in advanced cancers. The table came from immunoSEQ multiplex PCR; TCRdb's copy has only in-frame clones and leaves some out. The sample holds 55,000 to 70,000 clones; approximately 90% are singletons and the top ten take around 1.9%. Specimen: CD4+ or CD8+ T cells sorted from blood, collected in a trial of the OX40 agonist ivuxolimab. The receptors were gathered from an adult with an advanced solid tumor such as melanoma, head and neck, liver or kidney cancer. The CDR3 runs from the conserved cysteine through the conserved F or W. A D gene is named only where the DNA matches it firmly. Expanded clones get a size class; other rows say once, few or many, or leave the size out.

clone size	D gene	V gene	J gene	CDR3 protein	CDR3 DNA
-	-	TRBV28	TRBJ2-7	CASSSPGQSYEQYF	TGTGCCAGCAGTTCCCCGGGACAATCCTACGAGCAGTACTTC
-	-	TRBV5-1	TRBJ2-7	CASSPGTAPYEQYF	TGCGCCAGCAGCCCCGGGACGGCACCCTACGAGCAGTACTTC
-	TRBD1	TRBV29-1	TRBJ1-5	CSVGDRGGNQPQHF	TGCAGCGTTGGAGACAGGGGAGGCAATCAGCCCCAGCATTTT
-	-	TRBV11-2	TRBJ1-5	CASSSWTGQPQHF	TGTGCCAGCAGCTCTTGGACGGGTCAGCCCCAGCATTTT
-	-	TRBV6-5	TRBJ2-6	CAISTALGGANVLTF	TGTGCCATTTCGACAGCCCTTGGTGGGGCCAACGTCCTGACTTTC
-	TRBD1	TRBV5-6	TRBJ1-5	CASSFRAGGSNQPQHF	TGTGCCAGCAGCTTTAGGGCAGGGGGGAGCAATCAGCCCCAGCATTTT
-	-	TRBV15	TRBJ1-2	CATSRESLNYGYTF	TGTGCCACCAGCAGAGAATCCCTGAACTATGGCTACACCTTC
once	TRBD1	TRBV19	TRBJ2-7	CASTLGTGTYEQYF	TGTGCCAGTACGCTGGGGACAGGTACCTACGAGCAGTACTTC
-	TRBD2	TRBV19	TRBJ2-3	CASSRLAGGSDTQYF	TGTGCCAGTAGCAGACTAGCGGGAGGTAGTGATACGCAGTATTTT
-	-	TRBV5-1	TRBJ2-5	CASRAGDNQETQYF	TGCGCCAGCAGAGCAGGCGACAATCAAGAGACCCAGTACTTC
-	TRBD1	TRBV10-3	TRBJ2-1	CAISGRQGSNVHEQFF	TGTGCCATCAGTGGGCGACAGGGTTCGAATGTTCATGAGCAGTTCTTC
once	-	TRBV13	TRBJ2-5	CASSLGTGFRTQYF	TGTGCCAGCAGCCTAGGGACTGGCTTTAGGACCCAGTACTTC
once	-	TRBV5-6	TRBJ1-2	CASSLFTAGYTF	TGTGCCAGCAGCTTGTTTACCGCGGGCTACACCTTC
-	TRBD1	TRBV19	TRBJ1-2	CASSTEGQGAYGYTF	TGTGCCAGTAGTACCGAGGGACAGGGGGCCTATGGCTACACCTTC
-	TRBD2	TRBV27	TRBJ2-7	CASSFRTTSGKYEQYF	TGTGCCAGCAGTTTCCGGACGACTAGCGGGAAGTACGAGCAGTACTTC
-	TRBD1	TRBV7-6	TRBJ1-2	CASSEQTQGVKGYTF	TGTGCCAGCAGCGAGCAAACACAGGGGGTTAAGGGCTACACCTTC
-	-	TRBV28	TRBJ1-1	CASSLLSNTEAFF	TGTGCCAGCAGTTTGCTATCCAACACTGAAGCTTTCTTT
-	TRBD1	TRBV4-3	TRBJ1-1	CASSSKQGGTEAFF	TGCGCCAGCAGCTCAAAACAGGGGGGCACTGAAGCTTTCTTT
-	TRBD1	TRBV9	TRBJ1-2	CASSVGQGGYGYTF	TGTGCCAGCAGCGTAGGGCAGGGGGGCTATGGCTACACCTTC
-	-	TRBV6-5	TRBJ2-7	CASTLNSRSYEQYF	TGTGCCAGCACCTTAAACAGCAGAAGTTACGAGCAGTACTTC
-	-	TRBV27	TRBJ1-5	CASSGGTPSNQPQHF	TGTGCCAGCAGCGGGGGGACACCTAGCAATCAGCCCCAGCATTTT
once	-	TRBV6-6	TRBJ1-5	CASSQDQPQHF	TGTGCCAGCAGCCAAGATCAGCCCCAGCATTTT
-	TRBD1	TRBV7-2	TRBJ1-4	CASSPGTGAEKLFF	TGTGCCAGCAGCCCAGGGACAGGGGCAGAAAAACTGTTTTTT
-	TRBD1	TRBV6-5	TRBJ2-7	CASTYEVRGLEQYF	TGTGCCAGCACCTATGAGGTCAGGGGGCTTGAGCAGTACTTC
-	-	TRBV7-2	TRBJ2-7	CASSLQSGPPPLEQYF	TGTGCCAGCAGCTTGCAATCGGGACCCCCACCTCTTGAGCAGTACTTC
-	-	TRBV5-1	TRBJ2-3	CASSLAGSGVGTDTQYF	TGCGCCAGCAGCTTGGCCGGGTCAGGGGTCGGCACAGATACGCAGTATTTT
-	-	TRBV5-1	TRBJ2-1	CASSFRGDNEQFF	TGCGCCAGCAGCTTTAGGGGGGACAATGAGCAGTTCTTC
-	TRBD2	TRBV6-4	TRBJ2-3	CASSDLAGPLNTQYF	TGTGCCAGCAGTGATCTAGCGGGCCCGCTGAATACGCAGTATTTT
-	TRBD2	TRBV18	TRBJ2-3	CASSPLPNSGSTDTQYF	TGTGCCAGCTCACCACTTCCTAATAGCGGGAGCACAGATACGCAGTATTTT
-	-	TRBV2	TRBJ2-5	CASSEIGAGQETQYF	TGTGCCAGCAGTGAAATTGGGGCAGGCCAAGAGACCCAGTACTTC
-	-	TRBV7-8	TRBJ1-1	CASSLALAGTEAFF	TGTGCCAGCAGCTTAGCGCTCGCGGGAACTGAAGCTTTCTTT
-	TRBD1	TRBV7-2	TRBJ1-5	CASSIKTGTVINQPQHF	TGTGCCAGCAGTATAAAAACCGGGACAGTGATCAATCAGCCCCAGCATTTT
-	-	TRBV5-4	TRBJ1-3	CASSPGSSGNTIYF	TGTGCCAGCAGCCCCGGGAGCTCTGGAAACACCATATATTTT
-	-	TRBV18	TRBJ2-1	CASSLTGSRGYNEQFF	TGTGCCAGCTCACTTACGGGCTCGAGGGGCTACAATGAGCAGTTCTTC
-	-	TRBV14	TRBJ1-1	CASSHNSGVFGTEAFF	TGTGCCAGCAGCCATAATTCAGGGGTTTTCGGCACTGAAGCTTTCTTT
-	-	TRBV30	TRBJ1-2	CAWTLDGRYGYTF	TGTGCCTGGACCTTAGACGGCAGATATGGCTACACCTTC
-	TRBD1	TRBV7-2	TRBJ2-7	CASSSGTGMGYEQYF	TGTGCCAGCAGCTCTGGGACAGGAATGGGCTACGAGCAGTACTTC
-	-	TRBV29-1	TRBJ2-7	CSVQTGEQYF	TGCAGCGTTCAAACCGGGGAGCAGTACTTC
-	-	TRBV5-1	TRBJ2-3	CASSYWDSTDTQYF	TGCGCCAGCAGCTATTGGGACAGCACAGATACGCAGTATTTT
-	TRBD1	TRBV18	TRBJ1-1	CASYRGIDTEAFF	TGTGCCAGTTACAGGGGAATTGACACTGAAGCTTTCTTT
-	-	TRBV6-1	TRBJ1-5	CASSADSWGSNQPQHF	TGTGCCAGCAGTGCGGACAGTTGGGGAAGCAATCAGCCCCAGCATTTT
-	-	TRBV7-9	TRBJ2-2	CASSFLGTNTGELFF	TGTGCCAGCAGCTTTCTAGGGACGAACACCGGGGAGCTGTTTTTT
-	-	TRBV23-1	TRBJ1-3	CASSQFRVYGNTIYF	TGCGCCAGCAGTCAATTTAGGGTATACGGAAACACCATATATTTT
-	TRBD1	TRBV30	TRBJ2-6	CAWSRQGVGVLTF	TGTGCCTGGAGTCGACAGGGGGTAGGCGTCCTGACTTTC
-	-	TRBV15	TRBJ1-5	CATRRGASQPQHF	TGTGCCACCAGACGGGGGGCGAGTCAGCCCCAGCATTTT
-	-	TRBV19	TRBJ2-1	CASSIGRGRANEQFF	TGTGCCAGTAGTATAGGGAGGGGGAGGGCCAATGAGCAGTTCTTC
once	-	TRBV14	TRBJ1-1	CASSQGNRAGDTEAFF	TGTGCCAGCAGCCAAGGGAACAGGGCCGGAGACACTGAAGCTTTCTTT